This entry features one TCR beta chain sequence. What it binds is not known. This sample is part of a study of shared clonotypes between healthy human individuals. The method was immunoSEQ multiplex PCR; TCRdb's version includes in-frame clones alone and lacks a portion of them. This table has approximately 590,000 clones, roughly 95% appearing once. The naive CD8 population came from CD45RO-negative cells selected for CCR7, without terminally differentiated effector memory CD45RA+ cells. The CDR3 runs 11 residues. The germline CDR1 and CDR2 sequences are SGHNT and YYREEE (reference sequence). Trimming took off 4 bases at V and 10 bases at J, with 9 bases between the two ends. Whole-study findings and limits: Shared clonotypes across all four donors exceeded non-shared ones in generation probability. Some naive CD4 clonotypes, around 4.9%, turned up in common across a handful of donors. Donor clonotype sharing was expected to depend on sequencing depth. Generally, estimated richness proved larger in naive subsets than it did in memory subsets.

Sample: naive CD8+ T cells sorted from blood. The source is a woman aged 25 to 45 in good health. The V and J genes are TRBV5-4 and TRBJ2-1; D may be TRBD2 (6 bases). CDR3 sequence: CASSAGSEQFF. In DNA form, the CDR3 reads TGTGCCAGCAGCGCGGGGAGCGAGCAGTTCTTC.